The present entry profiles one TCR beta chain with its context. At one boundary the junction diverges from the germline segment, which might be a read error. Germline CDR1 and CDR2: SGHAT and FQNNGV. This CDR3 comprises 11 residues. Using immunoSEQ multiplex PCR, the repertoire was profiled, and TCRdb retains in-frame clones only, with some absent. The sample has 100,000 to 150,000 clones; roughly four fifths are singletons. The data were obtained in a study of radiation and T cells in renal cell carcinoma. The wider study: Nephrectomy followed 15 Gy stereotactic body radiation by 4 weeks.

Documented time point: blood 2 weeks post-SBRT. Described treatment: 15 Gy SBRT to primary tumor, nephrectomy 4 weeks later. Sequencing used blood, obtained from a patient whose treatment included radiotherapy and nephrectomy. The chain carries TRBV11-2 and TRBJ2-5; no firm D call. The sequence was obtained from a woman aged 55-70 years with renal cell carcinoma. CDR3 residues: CASRLGETQYF. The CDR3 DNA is TGTGCCAGCAGATTAGGGGAGACCCAGTACTTC.